This TCR beta chain was observed in a study of T cell responses to AZD1222 COVID-19 vaccine. As concerns this clone: A junction boundary mismatches the germline segment, possibly from a read error.

Here immunoSEQ multiplex PCR was the method, and the copy in TCRdb shows in-frame clones only, minus some. The repertoire holds about 210,000 clones, with roughly 94% as singletons. CDR3 length equals 14 residues. Germline assignment: CDR1 SNHLY and CDR2 FYNNEI. This specimen consisted of peripheral blood, obtained 28 days after the second dose of the MenACWY control vaccine. The J gene is TRBJ1-6, the V gene TRBV2, with TRBD1 identical over 8 bases. The sequence was collected from an adult who received the MenACWY meningococcal vaccine as a control. CDR3 bases: TGTGCCAGCACCAGAGGACAGGGCGCATCACCACTCCACTTT. Translated: CASTRGQGASPLHF.